These 2 T cell receptor beta chains were sequenced from one sample in a study of neurological immune-mediated disorders. TCRdb re-derived calls from the 5' RACE reads in MiXCR, one entry per CDR3 protein. This table holds about 50,000 distinct CDR3 sequences, around 10% found once. Sequenced material: PBMCs. These receptors all stem from a man between 70 and 80 years old with HTLV-1-associated myelopathy (HAM/TSP).

In its sample, this clonotype was seen many times. The chain couples TRBV6-2 or TRBV6-3 to TRBJ2-5; no reliable D call. The V gene lost 6 bases and the J gene lost 4 bases, with 9 bases spanning the gap. Germline-derived CDR1 and CDR2 are MNHEY and SVGEGT. This CDR3 comprises 12 residues. The CDR3 bases are TGTGCCAGCAGCCCCCTCCGAGAGACCCAGTACTTC. Translation: CASSPLRETQYF.

This clonotype has a count of ten or more. This chain joins TRBV7-2 and TRBJ2-7, with D possibly TRBD2 on 6 matching bases. Germline V gives CDR1 SGHTA, CDR2 FQGNSA. The length of the CDR3 is 14 residues. The V end was cut by 5 bases, the J end by 2 bases, with 13 bases between. The CDR3 is CASSRMAGTYEQYF. For the CDR3, the DNA is TGTGCCAGCAGCAGAATGGCGGGAACCTACGAGCAGTACTTC. The whole variable domain, filled in from reference TRBV7-2 and TRBJ2-7, reads GAGVSQSPSNKVTEKGKDVELRCDPISGHTALYWYRQSLGQGLEFLIYFQGNSAPDKSGLPSDRFSAERTGGSVSTLTIQRTQQEDSAVYLCASSRMAGTYEQYFGPGTRLTVT.